This TCR beta chain was retrieved from a study of blood T cell repertoires in COVID-19. For the study at large: Both acute and convalescent COVID-19 samples were obtained from the United States, Italy and Spain. T cells, B-cell-depleted T cells, or PBMCs supplied cDNA or gDNA.

CDR1 and CDR2 from the germline V gene are KGHSH and LQKENI. The J segment lost 4 bases and the V segment lost 5 bases, leaving 12 bases of the junction unmatched. CDR3 length: 17 amino acids. In the original analysis: Cell counts per sample came from amplifying reference gene primers. The method was immunoSEQ multiplex PCR; TCRdb's version includes in-frame clones alone and lacks a portion of them. Clone size and V and J calls were adopted from that table, with D and trimming inferred from the DNA. The repertoire holds over 150,000 clones, with 82% as singletons. This TCR came from a woman of 80 years or more with active or convalescent COVID-19. The V call is TRBV18, the J call TRBJ2-5, with 11 bases matching TRBD2. Sequenced material: peripheral blood. The CDR3 DNA sequence: TGTGCCAGCTCATACTCCGGGACTAGCGGTCCTCCAGAGACCCAGTACTTC. Translating it yields CASSYSGTSGPPETQYF.